The clone carrying this T cell receptor (beta chain) appeared once. The data stem from a study of blood T cell repertoires in COVID-19. Study context: Samples representing acute and convalescent COVID-19 were sourced from the United States, Italy and Spain. PBMCs, B-cell-depleted T cells, or T cells were the source of the cDNA or gDNA that made up the material.

Sequencing used immunoSEQ multiplex PCR; TCRdb keeps in-frame clones, though not all of them. The sample records over 60,000 clones, 80% to 90% being singletons. Material: peripheral blood. The TCR was taken from a man in his forties or fifties with acute or convalescent COVID-19.

The chain's CDR3 is CASSPLAGADTQYF. The CDR3 DNA reads TGCGCCAGCAGCCCACTAGCGGGGGCAGATACGCAGTATTTT. The chain uses TRBV5-1 and TRBJ2-3; 11 nucleotides align to TRBD2. The V segment lost 4 bases and the J segment 4 bases; nucleotides outside the gene matches: 2. This CDR3 has 14 residues. Germline assignment: CDR1 SGHRS and CDR2 YFSETQ.